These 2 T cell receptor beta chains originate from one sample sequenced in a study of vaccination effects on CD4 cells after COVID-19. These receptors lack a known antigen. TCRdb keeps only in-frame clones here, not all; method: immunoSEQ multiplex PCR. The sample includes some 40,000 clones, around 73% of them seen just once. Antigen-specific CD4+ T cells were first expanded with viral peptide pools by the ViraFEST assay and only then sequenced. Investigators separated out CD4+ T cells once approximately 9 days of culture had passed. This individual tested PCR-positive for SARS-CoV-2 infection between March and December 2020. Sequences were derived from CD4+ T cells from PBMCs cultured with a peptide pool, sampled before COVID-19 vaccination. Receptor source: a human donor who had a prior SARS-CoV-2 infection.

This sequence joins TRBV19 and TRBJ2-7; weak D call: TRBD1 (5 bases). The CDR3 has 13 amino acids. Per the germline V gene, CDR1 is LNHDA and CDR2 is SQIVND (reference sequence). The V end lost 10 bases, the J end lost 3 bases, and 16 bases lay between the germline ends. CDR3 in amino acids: CATRTNPDYEQYF. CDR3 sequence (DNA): TGTGCCACCCGGACAAACCCGGACTACGAGCAGTACTTC.

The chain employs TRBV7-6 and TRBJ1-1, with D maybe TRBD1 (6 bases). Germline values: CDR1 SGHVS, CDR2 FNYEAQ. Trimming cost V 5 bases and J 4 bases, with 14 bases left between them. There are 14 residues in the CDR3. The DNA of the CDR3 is TGTGCCAGCAGCCCAAACAGGGTAAGCACTGAAGCTTTCTTT. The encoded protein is CASSPNRVSTEAFF. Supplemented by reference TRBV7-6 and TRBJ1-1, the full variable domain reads GAGVSQSPRYKVTKRGQDVALRCDPISGHVSLYWYRQALGQGPEFLTYFNYEAQQDKSGLPNDRFSAERPEGSISTLTIQRTEQRDSAMYRCASSPNRVSTEAFFGQGTRLTVV.